A single sample gave rise to the 22 T cell receptor beta chains below, sequenced in a study of blood T cell repertoires in COVID-19. This table comes from immunoSEQ multiplex PCR, and its TCRdb copy is limited to in-frame clones, with some not included. Of fewer than 65,000 clones in the sample, 90% were seen once. Sequencing was performed on peripheral blood. All receptors come from a man aged 50-60 years with acute or convalescent COVID-19.

The rearrangement joins TRBV7-2 to TRBJ2-7; 9 bases are shared with TRBD2. The CDR3 has 13 residues. V was clipped by 6 bases and J by 3 bases; unmatched bases: 3. Germline V gene data show CDR1 as SGHTA and CDR2 as FQGNSA. CDR3 residues: CASSIAGDYEQYF. The CDR3 nucleotides read TGTGCCAGCAGTATAGCGGGAGACTACGAGCAGTACTTC.

CDR3 residues: CAWSGTGIYYEQYF. The CDR3 bases are TGTGCCTGGTCCGGGACTGGGATTTACTACGAGCAGTACTTC. The chain uses TRBV30 and TRBJ2-7; D is possibly TRBD2 (6 bases). Trimming pared 5 bases from V and 3 bases from J, leaving 17 bases between. Germline assignment: CDR1 GTSNPN and CDR2 SVGIG (reference sequence). The CDR3 loop spans 14 amino acids.

The rearrangement joins TRBV9 to TRBJ2-5, with 7 bases that match TRBD2. Trimming at V came to 10 bases and at J to 2 bases, leaving 11 bases not matched to a gene. The CDR3 covers 14 residues. Germline V lookup: CDR1 SGDLS, CDR2 YYNGEE. The CDR3 nucleotides are TGTGCCGGTCGGGGGGTAGGATATCAAGAGACCCAGTACTTC. It translates to CAGRGVGYQETQYF.

The J gene is TRBJ2-2, the V gene TRBV7-9; 7 nucleotides align to TRBD1. The germline V gene encodes CDR1 SEHNR and CDR2 FQNEAQ (reference sequence). V lost 4 bases and J lost 3; bases outside the gene matches: 8. The CDR3 runs 16 residues. CDR3 sequence: CASSYKGGFDTGELFF. The DNA for the CDR3 is TGTGCCAGCAGCTACAAAGGGGGCTTTGACACCGGGGAGCTGTTTTTT.

CDR3 nucleotide sequence: TGCGCCAGCAGCGAACACCCTCACAGTCCTGGCACCTACGAGCAGTACTTC. It yields the protein CASSEHPHSPGTYEQYF. The chain employs TRBV10-1 and TRBJ2-7; the D is unclear. This CDR3 is 17 amino acids long. V gave up 6 bases and J gave up 2 bases, with 23 bases separating them. Looked up from germline, CDR1 is WNHNN and CDR2 is SYGVQD (reference sequence).

The chain couples TRBV5-6 to TRBJ2-7; tentatively, D is TRBD2 (6 bases). The length of the CDR3 is 15 residues. The V gene's germline CDR1 is SGHDT and CDR2 YYEEEE. Trimming took off 1 base at V and 6 bases at J, with 17 bases between the two ends. The CDR3 nucleotides are TGTGCCAGCAGCTTGATCAGTCGGGAGTACGCCGAGCAGTACTTC. Protein: CASSLISREYAEQYF. Based on the CDR3 plus reference TRBV5-6 and TRBJ2-7, the full variable domain is DAGVTQSPTHLIKTRGQQVTLRCSPKSGHDTVSWYQQALGQGPQFIFQYYEEEERQRGNFPDRFSGHQFPNYSSELNVNALLLGDSALYLCASSLISREYAEQYFGPGTRLTVT.

The V and J genes are TRBV5-1 and TRBJ1-4, with D possibly being TRBD1 (5 bases). The germline V gene encodes CDR1 SGHRS and CDR2 YFSETQ. This CDR3 spans 14 amino acids. Trimming removed 4 bases at V and 6 bases at J, with 13 bases between. CDR3 in DNA: TGCGCCAGCAGCCAGAGCGGGACTCATGAAAAACTGTTTTTT. This encodes CASSQSGTHEKLFF. The full variable domain, in which reference TRBV5-1 and TRBJ1-4 provide the parts outside the CDR3, is KAGVTQTPRYLIKTRGQQVTLSCSPISGHRSVSWYQQTPGQGLQFLFEYFSETQRNKGNFPGRFSGRQFSNSRSEMNVSTLELGDSALYLCASSQSGTHEKLFFGSGTQLSVL.

This clone has only one observation. The chain combines TRBV19 with TRBJ1-5; 7 nucleotides align to TRBD1. CDR1 and CDR2 (germline): LNHDA, SQIVND (reference sequence). The ends lost 5 bases at V and 1 base at J; junction bases unmatched: 5. The CDR3 contains 15 residues. CDR3 sequence: CASSPGGFSNQPQHF. CDR3 coding DNA: TGTGCCAGTAGTCCAGGGGGGTTCAGCAATCAGCCCCAGCATTTT.

The V call is TRBV3-1 (or the pseudogene TRBV3-2), the J call TRBJ2-3; D might be TRBD1 (5 bases). V lost 1 base to trimming and J lost 2 bases, with 10 bases between them. Germline V gene lookup returns CDR1 LGHDT and CDR2 YNNKEL (reference sequence). The CDR3 runs 15 residues. The CDR3 region has the DNA TGTGCCAGCAGCCAAGGCAAGGGGAACACAGATACGCAGTATTTT. This sequence encodes CASSQGKGNTDTQYF.

The J gene is TRBJ1-2, the V gene TRBV29-1; 7 bases map to TRBD1. The J segment lost 3 bases and the V segment lost 4 bases, leaving 8 bases of the junction unmatched. From germline, CDR1 is SQVTM and CDR2 ANQGSEA. This CDR3 has 14 residues. The CDR3 DNA reads as TGCAGCGTTGGATACAGGGGCTTTTACTATGGCTACACCTTC. Residues: CSVGYRGFYYGYTF.

This chain connects TRBV2 to TRBJ1-2; D unresolved. V gave up 7 bases and J gave up 5 bases, with 17 bases separating them. Germline V gene data show CDR1 as SNHLY and CDR2 as FYNNEI. The CDR3 runs 14 residues. The CDR3 DNA is TGTGCCAGCACGAGGGCAGGTCTTCAATATGGCTACACCTTC. Its protein product is CASTRAGLQYGYTF.

The rearrangement links TRBV19 to TRBJ1-2; 10 nucleotides line up with TRBD1. CDR1 is LNHDA and CDR2 is SQIVND in the germline V gene (reference sequence). The CDR3 runs to 15 residues. J lost 1 base, V lost 8 bases, and 7 bases had no gene match. CDR3 sequence: CASRTGGGLNYGYTF. CDR3 bases: TGTGCCAGTCGGACAGGGGGAGGCCTTAACTATGGCTACACCTTC.

The chain couples TRBV27 to TRBJ1-2, with a possible D match to TRBD1 (5 bases). The CDR3 extends over 15 amino acids. The V and J ends lost 5 bases and 7 bases respectively, with 20 bases between them. Germline CDR1 reads MNHEY; CDR2 reads SMNVEV (reference sequence). The CDR3: CASSPRGRGGGGYTF. The CDR3 DNA reads as TGTGCCAGCAGTCCCCGCGGGCGTGGGGGGGGTGGCTACACCTTC.

This rearrangement joins TRBV19 to TRBJ2-1; TRBD1 agrees at 10 bases. Germline V lookup: CDR1 LNHDA, CDR2 SQIVND (reference sequence). CDR3 length: 16 residues. Trimming cost V 7 bases and J 4 bases; bases outside gene matches: 10. CDR3 region: CASKGRTGGPYNEQFF. The CDR3 DNA reads TGTGCCAGTAAGGGACGGACAGGGGGACCTTACAATGAGCAGTTCTTC.

The V call is TRBV9, the J call TRBJ2-5; the D gene is possibly TRBD1 (7 bases). The ends were cut back, 1 base at V and 2 bases at J, with 18 bases in the middle. CDR3 length equals 17 residues. CDR1 and CDR2 from the germline V gene are SGDLS and YYNGEE. CDR3 nucleotide sequence: TGTGCCAGCAGCGTAATGGGGGCGCCAGGGGGGCAAGAGACCCAGTACTTC. It yields the protein CASSVMGAPGGQETQYF.

The rearrangement joins TRBV7-2 to TRBJ1-5; D may be TRBD1 (5 bases). The CDR3 is made up of 16 amino acids. Trimming took off 0 bases at V and 3 bases at J, with 12 bases between the two ends. Germline lookup yields CDR1 SGHTA and CDR2 FQGNSA. The CDR3 loop is CASSLAVGAPNQPQHF. CDR3 DNA sequence: TGTGCCAGCAGCTTAGCGGTAGGGGCCCCCAATCAGCCCCAGCATTTT.

CDR3 amino acids: CASSDRVDSPLHF. The CDR3 nucleotides read TGTGCCAGTAGCGACAGGGTTGACTCACCCCTCCACTTT. This rearrangement joins TRBV19 to TRBJ1-6, with 7 bases aligning to TRBD1. CDR1 LNHDA and CDR2 SQIVND come from the germline V gene (reference sequence). CDR3 size: 13 residues. V was pared by 6 bases and J by 10 bases, with 6 bases of the junction left unmatched.

The V and J genes are TRBV2 and TRBJ2-5; 9 nucleotides match TRBD2. V lost 4 bases to trimming and J lost 4 bases; unmatched junction nucleotides: 16. This CDR3 is built from 18 residues. From germline, CDR1 is SNHLY and CDR2 FYNNEI. CDR3 sequence (DNA): TGTGCCAGCAGTGTCTCAGGCGGGAGGGCGGGAAGGCGAGAGACCCAGTACTTC. Translated: CASSVSGGRAGRRETQYF.

CDR3: CASSLVGPYSGTAYEQYF. DNA for the CDR3: TGTGCCAGCAGCTTAGTGGGGCCATATAGCGGGACCGCCTACGAGCAGTACTTC. This rearrangement joins TRBV7-2 to TRBJ2-7, with 8 positions matching TRBD2. The CDR3 is 18 amino acids. CDR1 is SGHTA, CDR2 FQGNSA, per germline. After removal of 1 base from V and 2 bases from J, the junction contained 13 bases not matched to a gene.

The V and J genes are TRBV5-1 and TRBJ2-7; D remains unclear. Germline-derived CDR1 and CDR2 are SGHRS and YFSETQ. There are 13 residues in the CDR3. The V end was cut by 0 bases, the J end by 2 bases, with 6 bases between. For the CDR3, the DNA is TGCGCCAGCAGCTTGGGCAGAACCTACGAGCAGTACTTC. The encoded protein is CASSLGRTYEQYF.

J is TRBJ2-1 and V is TRBV11-2; 8 nucleotides match TRBD2. The CDR3 consists of 15 residues. V was pared by 5 bases and J by 8 bases, with 11 bases of the junction left unmatched. Germline CDR1 is SGHAT and CDR2 is FQNNGV. Here the CDR3 reads CASSLTSGEIHEQFF. The CDR3 nucleotides are TGTGCCAGCAGCCTCACTAGCGGTGAAATCCATGAGCAGTTCTTC.

V gene TRBV3-1 (or the pseudogene TRBV3-2) combines with J gene TRBJ2-5; tentatively, D is TRBD2 (6 bases). The CDR3 contains 12 residues. Germline loops: CDR1 LGHDT, CDR2 YNNKEL (reference sequence). Trimming pared 8 bases from V and 2 bases from J, leaving 9 bases between. The CDR3 bases are TGTGCCAGCTGGAGCGGGCAAGAGACCCAGTACTTC. Translating gives CASWSGQETQYF.